What follows are 3 T cell receptor beta chains derived from one specimen sequenced in a study of blood T cell repertoires in COVID-19 (dated by TCRdb to 2018 to 2020). Library preparation used the immunoSEQ multiplex PCR assay. TCRdb mirrors the immuneACCESS table, restricted to in-frame sequences. Some clones are absent from its copies; in checked studies, under half trace to an unresolved V gene, and the reason for the others is unknown. Recorded for this sample are around 330,000 clones; roughly 90% of them occurred a single time. The ten largest account for roughly a tenth of the sample. The sample taken for sequencing was PBMCs or T cells enriched from blood (not recorded which). Receptors originate from a woman aged 40-49 years who had recovered from COVID-19.

The chain uses TRBV5-6 and TRBJ2-1; possibly TRBD1 for D (6 bases). The CDR3 loop spans 15 amino acids. Germline V gene sequence: CDR1 SGHDT, CDR2 YYEEEE. Trimming shortened V by 0 bases and J by 8 bases, and 15 bases separated the two germline ends. CDR3 nucleotide sequence: TGTGCCAGCAGCTTGGTTGGGGGCGAAGTAGATGAGCAGTTCTTC. This gives the protein CASSLVGGEVDEQFF.

This rearrangement joins TRBV18 to TRBJ2-1; 12 nucleotides agree with TRBD2. The CDR3 is 15 residues long. Germline V gene sequence: CDR1 KGHSH, CDR2 LQKENI. With 5 bases clipped from V and 7 bases from J, the junction kept 6 bases outside the gene matches. The CDR3 DNA is TGTGCCAGCTCAAAACTAGCGGGGGGAACGAATGAGCAGTTCTTC. This sequence encodes CASSKLAGGTNEQFF.

This sequence joins TRBV24-1 and TRBJ1-1, with a possible D match to TRBD1 (6 bases). Trimming took off 6 bases at V and 2 bases at J, with 15 bases between the two ends. The CDR3 totals 15 residues. CDR1 is KGHDR, CDR2 SFDVKD, per germline. The CDR3 sequence: CATSTSRGRNTEAFF. CDR3 sequence (DNA): TGTGCCACCAGTACTTCGCGGGGGCGAAACACTGAAGCTTTCTTT.